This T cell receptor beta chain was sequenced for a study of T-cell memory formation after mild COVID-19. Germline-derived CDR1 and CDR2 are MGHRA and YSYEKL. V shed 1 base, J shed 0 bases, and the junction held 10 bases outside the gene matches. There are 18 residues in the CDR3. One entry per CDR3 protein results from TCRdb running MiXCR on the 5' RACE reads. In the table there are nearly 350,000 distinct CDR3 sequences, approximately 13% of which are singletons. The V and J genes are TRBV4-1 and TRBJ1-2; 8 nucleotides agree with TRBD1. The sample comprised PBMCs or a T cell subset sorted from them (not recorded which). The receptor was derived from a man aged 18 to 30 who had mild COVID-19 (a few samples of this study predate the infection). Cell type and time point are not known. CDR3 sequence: CASSQGPTGDIANYGYTF. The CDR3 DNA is TGCGCCAGCAGCCAAGGCCCGACAGGGGACATTGCTAACTATGGCTACACCTTC.